Below are 9 T cell receptor beta chains sequenced from a single sample in a study of cytomegalovirus exposure and HLA in healthy donors. The study ran its PCR with 60 Vbeta and 13 Jbeta primers. Generated by immunoSEQ multiplex PCR, the TCRdb table keeps only in-frame clones and is missing some. The sample lists approximately 110,000 clones, 76% occurring once. The sequenced material came from PBMCs. These TCRs come from a woman aged 45-65 years in good health and CMV-seropositive.

The chain is built from TRBV4-1 and TRBJ1-1, with D perhaps matching TRBD1 (6 bases). From germline, CDR1 is MGHRA and CDR2 YSYEKL. V dropped 6 bases and J dropped 11 bases, with 19 bases sitting between them. This CDR3 contains 13 residues. The CDR3 spells CASRAQGFEGAFF. The CDR3 nucleotides read TGCGCCAGCAGGGCACAGGGTTTCGAGGGGGCTTTCTTT.

The count of this clone is one. This chain links TRBV6-5 with TRBJ2-7; 8 bases are a match to TRBD2. V shed 5 bases, J shed 1 base, and the junction held 4 bases outside the gene matches. The CDR3 covers 14 residues. Looked up from germline, CDR1 is MNHEY and CDR2 is SVGAGI. CDR3 sequence reads: CASSPLAGSYEQYF. The CDR3 DNA follows: TGTGCCAGCAGTCCTTTAGCGGGGTCCTACGAGCAGTACTTC.

V usage is TRBV9 and J usage is TRBJ1-5, with 9 nucleotides matching TRBD1. From germline, CDR1 is SGDLS and CDR2 YYNGEE. The CDR3 has 15 amino acids. With V trimmed by 2 bases and J by 5 bases, 5 bases remained unmatched. CDR3 sequence: CASSVSGTGHQPQHF. The CDR3 DNA follows: TGTGCCAGCAGCGTTTCCGGGACAGGGCATCAGCCCCAGCATTTT.

This chain links TRBV29-1 with TRBJ1-2, with D perhaps matching TRBD1 (6 bases). CDR3 length equals 12 residues. Germline lookup yields CDR1 SQVTM and CDR2 ANQGSEA. The V end was cut by 3 bases, the J end by 7 bases, with 12 bases between. CDR3 amino acids: CSVEGGAGGYTF. DNA for the CDR3: TGCAGCGTTGAGGGGGGGGCTGGTGGCTACACCTTC.

The J gene is TRBJ2-5, the V gene TRBV7-2; the match to TRBD1 covers 9 bases. Germline values: CDR1 SGHTA, CDR2 FQGNSA. Trimming at V came to 4 bases and at J to 5 bases, leaving 8 bases not matched to a gene. The CDR3 extends over 15 amino acids. The CDR3 DNA is TGTGCCAGCAGCTCCGGGACAGGGACGAGGGAGACCCAGTACTTC. Protein product: CASSSGTGTRETQYF.

About this clone: A read error may produce the germline difference seen at one junction end. The chain links TRBV7-9 to TRBJ1-1, with 7 positions matching TRBD1. The CDR3 totals 14 residues. Germline V gives CDR1 SEHNR, CDR2 FQNEAQ (reference sequence). The CDR3 protein is CVSSLVGQSTEAFF. The CDR3 DNA reads as TGTGTCAGCAGCTTAGTGGGACAGTCCACTGAAGCTTTCTTT.

This chain joins TRBV4-3 and TRBJ2-2, with TRBD2 matching 10 bases. Germline CDR1 reads LGHNA; CDR2 reads YSLEER. The CDR3 is 16 amino acids. The ends lost 4 bases at V and 7 bases at J; junction bases unmatched: 9. The DNA for the CDR3 is TGCGCCAGCAGCCCAGGCCTAGCGGGAGATGTCGGGGAGCTGTTTTTT. Amino acid sequence: CASSPGLAGDVGELFF.

The chain uses TRBV7-2 and TRBJ2-2; 8 nucleotides match TRBD2. The V segment lost 2 bases and the J segment 2 bases; nucleotides outside the gene matches: 4. Germline-derived CDR1 and CDR2 are SGHTA and FQGNSA. The CDR3 contains 16 residues. This CDR3 is CASSLQSGGNTGELFF. The CDR3 DNA reads as TGTGCCAGCAGCTTACAGAGCGGGGGAAACACCGGGGAGCTGTTTTTT.

As DNA, the CDR3 is TGTGCCAGTAGTTCGGCAGGGGGCTCCTACGAGCAGTACTTC. Translated, it gives CASSSAGGSYEQYF. This chain joins TRBV19 and TRBJ2-7, with 7 nucleotides matching TRBD1. This CDR3 region has 14 residues. CDR1 and CDR2 (germline): LNHDA, SQIVND (reference sequence). Trimming cost V 5 bases and J 0 bases; bases outside gene matches: 4. Drawing the rest from reference TRBV19 and TRBJ2-7, the complete variable domain is DGGITQSPKYLFRKEGQNVTLSCEQNLNHDAMYWYRQDPGQGLRLIYYSQIVNDFQKGDIAEGYSVSREKKESFPLTVTSAQKNPTAFYLCASSSAGGSYEQYFGPGTRLTVT.